Listed below are T cell receptor delta chains from one sample, sequenced in a study of delta chains in infants with herpesvirus infections. TCRdb applied CATT to the RT-PCR reads for clone calling. The repertoire holds under 1,400 delta-chain clones, under 45% seen once, with 20% in the top ten. Here the sequenced sample was peripheral blood, taken at time point 3 of longitudinal follow-up. The receptors come from a human donor who was a Ugandan infant, either HIV-exposed or HIV-unexposed (not recorded which). CDR3s include the opening cysteine and the closing phenylalanine or tryptophan. The D gene is left open where the match is weak. Clone size is stated in some rows and not others, as once, few, many or a class when expanded.

>.|TRDV2|TRDJ2|.
CACDTVPQSQSPLTAQLFF
TGTGCCTGTGACACCGTCCCACAGAGTCAAAGCCCTTTGACAGCACAACTCTTCTTT
>.|TRDV1|TRDJ1|few
CALGERSYALGGNKLIF
TGTGCTCTTGGGGAACGTTCCTACGCACTGGGGGGAAATAAACTCATCTTT
>.|TRDV1|TRDJ1|.
CALGDPLLLYTDKLIF
TGTGCTCTTGGGGATCCCTTACTGCTGTACACCGATAAACTCATCTTT
>.|TRDV2|TRDJ3|few
CACDNIPVSSWDTRQMFF
TGTGCCTGTGACAACATACCTGTAAGCTCCTGGGACACCCGACAGATGTTTTTC
>.|TRAV29/DV5|TRDJ1|.
CAASSNSGETDKLIF
TGTGCAGCAAGTTCCAACTCCGGGGAAACCGATAAACTCATCTTT
>TRDD3|TRDV2|TRDJ3|few
CACDTGGYMRSWDTRQMFF
TGTGCCTGTGACACCGGGGGATACATGAGGTCCTGGGACACCCGACAGATGTTTTTC
>TRDD3|TRDV1|TRDJ1|.
CALGEVGGGYPFAVVLNADKLIF
TGTGCTCTTGGGGAAGTCGGAGGGGGATACCCCTTCGCGGTTGTATTAAACGCCGATAAACTCATCTTT
>.|TRDV1|TRDJ1|.
CALGECYTSADKLIF
TGTGCTCTTGGGGAGTGCTATACTTCAGCCGATAAACTCATCTTT
>TRDD3|TRDV1|TRDJ1|.
CALGLVLGETDKLIF
TGTGCTCTTGGGTTAGTACTGGGGGAAACCGATAAACTCATCTTT
>.|TRDV1|TRDJ1|.
CALGAPNTLPTSLGDHLTDKLIF
TGTGCTCTTGGGGCTCCTAACACCCTTCCTACAAGCCTGGGGGACCATCTCACCGATAAACTCATCTTT
>TRDD3|TRDV2|TRDJ3|few
CACDRVTGALSWDTRQMFF
TGTGCCTGTGACAGGGTCACTGGGGCCCTCTCCTGGGACACCCGACAGATGTTTTTC
>TRDD3|TRDV2|TRDJ2|.
CACDRLGGLTAQLFF
TGTGCCTGTGACAGGCTTGGGGGACTGACAGCACAACTCTTCTTT
>TRDD3|TRDV1|TRDJ1|.
CALGEVRPTLGDRLFPLTDKLIF
TGTGCTCTTGGGGAAGTGCGACCTACTCTGGGGGATAGGTTGTTTCCACTCACCGATAAACTCATCTTT
>.|TRDV1|TRDJ1|.
CALGFPTGGIRPKYTDKLIF
TGTGCTCTTGGGTTTCCTACGGGGGGGATTCGGCCTAAATACACCGATAAACTCATCTTT
>TRDD3|TRDV1|TRDJ1|.
CALGEPNHIRGIRLGSYTDKLIF
TGTGCTCTTGGGGAACCGAATCATATAAGGGGGATACGGCTTGGGTCGTACACCGATAAACTCATCTTT
>TRDD3|TRDV2|TRDJ1|.
CACDTAGGIRDKLIF
TGTGCCTGTGACACCGCGGGGGGGATACGCGATAAACTCATCTTT
>.|TRDV1|TRDJ1|.
CALGELGGGIDHKLIF
TGTGCTCTTGGGGAACTAGGCGGAGGGATAGACCATAAACTCATCTTT
>TRDD3|TRDV3|TRDJ3|.
CAFIGHRVFYWGILSWDTRQMFF
TGTGCCTTTATAGGCCACCGTGTCTTCTACTGGGGGATACTCTCCTGGGACACCCGACAGATGTTTTTC
>TRDD3|TRAV38-2/DV8|TRDJ1|.
CAYRSALWGILADKLIF
TGTGCTTATAGGAGCGCGCTCTGGGGGATACTCGCCGATAAACTCATCTTT
>TRDD3|TRDV1|TRDJ1|few
CALGELASPDWGITGGGWADKLIF
TGTGCTCTTGGGGAGCTAGCCTCACCCGACTGGGGGATCACCGGCGGCGGGTGGGCCGATAAACTCATCTTT
>TRDD3|TRDV3|TRDJ1|.
CAFNAFEFRLGDRADKLIF
TGTGCCTTTAATGCTTTTGAATTCCGACTGGGGGATAGGGCCGATAAACTCATCTTT
>TRDD3|TRDV1|TRDJ1|few
CALGYRPLPHLWWGIPDDKLIF
TGTGCTCTTGGGTACCGACCCTTGCCTCACCTCTGGTGGGGGATACCCGACGATAAACTCATCTTT
>TRDD3|TRDV2|TRDJ3|.
CACDTVLGDTDWDTRQMFF
TGTGCCTGTGACACCGTACTGGGGGATACGGACTGGGACACCCGACAGATGTTTTTC
>.|TRDV1|TRDJ1|few
CALGEDGPYERYRLVVERPYTDKLIF
TGTGCTCTTGGGGAAGACGGCCCTTACGAGCGGTATAGGCTGGTGGTAGAGAGACCGTACACCGATAAACTCATCTTT
>TRDD3|TRDV1|TRDJ1|.
CALGVPVFWLFVLGDSSTDKLIF
TGTGCTCTTGGGGTCCCCGTTTTCTGGCTCTTCGTACTGGGGGATTCTAGCACCGATAAACTCATCTTT
>TRDD2|TRDV1|TRDJ1|.
CALGVQVRGAFLRPGTLVTDKLIF
TGTGCTCTTGGGGTACAAGTCCGTGGGGCCTTCCTACGACCTGGCACACTTGTCACCGATAAACTCATCTTT
>TRDD3|TRDV1|TRDJ1|large
CALGERGIPTSDKLIF
TGTGCTCTTGGGGAACGGGGGATACCAACGAGCGATAAACTCATCTTT
>TRDD3|TRDV1|TRDJ1|.
CALGELVSLLPLGDDATDKLIF
TGTGCTCTTGGGGAACTCGTAAGCCTACTTCCACTGGGGGACGACGCTACCGATAAACTCATCTTT
>.|TRDV1|TRDJ1|few
CALGGALWGPPGTDKLIF
TGTGCTCTTGGGGGAGCTTTGTGGGGGCCTCCGGGAACCGATAAACTCATCTTT
>.|TRDV1|TRDJ1|.
CALGEPVHSWDPENKLIF
TGTGCTCTTGGGGAACCCGTTCATTCCTGGGATCCGGAGAATAAACTCATCTTT
>TRDD3|TRDV3|TRDJ3|large
CAFRLGVTVSSWDTRQMFF
TGTGCCTTTCGGCTGGGGGTCACAGTCAGCTCCTGGGACACCCGACAGATGTTTTTC
>TRDD3|TRDV2|TRDJ1|.
CACDSGDTLGRERADKLIF
TGTGCCTGTGACTCGGGGGATACGCTGGGCAGAGAGCGAGCCGATAAACTCATCTTT
>TRDD3|TRDV1|TRDJ1|.
CALGDCPSAYGSVGDAPNTDKLIF
TGTGCTCTTGGGGACTGTCCTTCTGCCTACGGGTCGGTGGGGGATGCCCCAAATACCGATAAACTCATCTTT
>TRDD3|TRDV1|TRDJ1|.
CALGELYWGIAHKLIF
TGTGCTCTTGGGGAACTGTACTGGGGGATAGCCCATAAACTCATCTTT
>TRDD3|TRAV23/DV6|TRDJ1|.
CAVNICTGGYTDKLIF
TGTGCCGTGAACATATGTACTGGGGGGTACACCGATAAACTCATCTTT
>.|TRDV1|TRDJ1|.
CALGEPTVYWECSELIF
TGTGCTCTTGGGGAACCGACGGTTTACTGGGAATGTAGTGAACTCATCTTT
>TRDD3|TRDV3|TRDJ1|few
CAFHPQFTGVDKLIF
TGTGCCTTTCATCCCCAATTTACTGGGGTCGATAAACTCATCTTT
>TRDD2|TRDV1|TRDJ1|large
CALGGLAGVLPQKLIF
TGTGCTCTTGGGGGATTAGCAGGAGTCCTTCCTCAAAAACTCATCTTT
>TRDD3|TRDV2|TRDJ2|few
CACDPLAGGRSFTAQLFF
TGTGCCTGTGACCCCCTCGCTGGGGGACGTTCCTTCACAGCACAACTCTTCTTT
>.|TRDV3|TRDJ1|.
CAFRPIVQDKLIF
TGTGCCTTTAGGCCGATCGTACAGGATAAACTCATCTTT
>.|TRDV1|TRDJ1|.
CALGSPSYVGDKSGHKLIF
TGTGCTCTTGGGTCGCCTTCCTACGTGGGGGATAAATCGGGCCATAAACTCATCTTT
>TRDD3|TRDV1|TRDJ1|few
CALGELTAGGYAGSDKLIF
TGTGCTCTTGGGGAACTTACGGCTGGGGGATACGCGGGCTCCGATAAACTCATCTTT
>TRDD3|TRDV1|TRDJ1|large
CALGELAGTGGGFRTDKLIF
TGTGCTCTTGGGGAACTAGCCGGGACCGGGGGGGGATTTAGGACCGATAAACTCATCTTT
>.|TRDV2|TRDJ3|.
CACDTVRRGSSWDTRQMFF
TGTGCCTGTGACACCGTACGCCGGGGGAGCTCCTGGGACACCCGACAGATGTTTTTC
>TRDD3|TRAV38-2/DV8|TRDJ1|few
CATTQLGGYKLIF
TGTGCGACGACCCAACTGGGGGGATATAAACTCATCTTT
>.|TRDV1|TRDJ1|.
CALGELGPPSLGIYTDKLIF
TGTGCTCTTGGGGAGCTTGGGCCTCCTTCCCTGGGGATTTACACCGATAAACTCATCTTT
>.|TRDV1|TRDJ1|few
CALGDVNSVAQNYDLGPLLTDTDKLIF
TGTGCTCTTGGGGATGTAAACAGTGTGGCCCAGAATTACGATCTGGGGCCATTACTTACGGACACCGATAAACTCATCTTT
>.|TRDV2|TRDJ3|.
CACDTVVGVSSWDTRQMFF
TGTGCCTGTGACACCGTGGTGGGGGTCAGCTCCTGGGACACCCGACAGATGTTTTTC